The 24 T cell receptor beta chains in this list originate from one sample, sequenced in a study of post-analysis software for immune sequencing data. The antigens these receptors bind are not known. The TCR beta cDNA libraries contained unique molecular identifiers. TCRdb re-derived calls from the PCR reads in MiXCR, one entry per CDR3 protein. Altogether almost 700,000 distinct CDR3 sequences are present, approximately 59% being singletons, with the ten largest covering roughly 10%. Broader study findings: Among five TRBV segments more frequent in patients than controls were TRBV5-6, TRBV5-1 and TRBV20-1.

Sequences were obtained from blood. The receptors were gathered from a girl aged 2 to 9 with multiple sclerosis.

The chain links TRBV7-3 to TRBJ2-1; the D is unclear. V was trimmed by 5 bases and J by 0 bases, leaving 8 bases between them. Germline CDR1 and CDR2: SGHTA and FQGTGA. The CDR3 spans 14 residues. The DNA for the CDR3 is TGTGCCAGCAGCAACACCAGCTCCTACAATGAGCAGTTCTTC. This translates into CASSNTSSYNEQFF.

This sequence joins TRBV7-2 and TRBJ1-6, with TRBD1 identical over 7 bases. This CDR3 region has 15 residues. Germline trimming cut 5 bases from V and 3 bases from J; bases unmatched to any gene: 4. Germline V gene data show CDR1 as SGHTA and CDR2 as FQGNSA. The CDR3 nucleotides are TGTGCCAGCAGCCCTTGGGACAGCTATAATTCACCCCTCCACTTT. Translating gives CASSPWDSYNSPLHF.

CDR3 sequence (DNA): TGCAGTGCTACCGGGCAGGGAAGCGGTGAGCAGTTCTTC. It codes for CSATGQGSGEQFF. The chain employs TRBV20-1 and TRBJ2-1, with D possibly being TRBD1 or TRBD2 (5 bases each). This CDR3 contains 13 residues. The V end lost 4 bases, the J end lost 9 bases, and 16 bases lay between the germline ends. Germline lookup yields CDR1 DFQATT and CDR2 SNEGSKA (reference sequence).

The rearrangement joins TRBV20-1 to TRBJ2-7; no clear D gene. V was cut by 1 base and J by 0 bases, with 7 bases left in between. The CDR3 length is 13 residues. Germline loops: CDR1 DFQATT, CDR2 SNEGSKA (reference sequence). Here the CDR3 reads CSARAGSSYEQYF. DNA for the CDR3: TGCAGTGCTAGAGCAGGCAGCTCCTACGAGCAGTACTTC.

The gene calls are TRBV11-2 and TRBJ2-1, with unresolved D. V was shortened by 0 bases and J by 2 bases, with 8 bases between the two germline ends. CDR3 length equals 15 residues. In germline, CDR1 is SGHAT, CDR2 FQNNGV. Here the CDR3 reads CASSLDGRTYNEQFF. DNA for the CDR3: TGTGCCAGCAGCTTAGACGGGCGTACCTACAATGAGCAGTTCTTC.

This clonotype has just one count. The J gene is TRBJ2-5, the V gene TRBV6-2 or TRBV6-3; D call uncertain. Germline V lookup: CDR1 MNHEY, CDR2 SVGEGT. The CDR3 runs to 10 residues. V was trimmed by 8 bases and J by 7 bases, leaving 8 bases between them. CDR3 protein: CASGFSTQYF. Written as DNA, the CDR3 is TGTGCCAGCGGTTTCTCGACCCAGTACTTC.

The chain combines TRBV10-3 with TRBJ1-2; no definite D call. V lost 6 bases to trimming and J lost 5 bases, with 7 bases between them. CDR1 ENHRY and CDR2 SYGVKD come from the germline V gene. This CDR3 spans 11 amino acids. The CDR3 loop is CAIRTEYGYTF. The DNA of the CDR3 is TGTGCCATCAGGACGGAATATGGCTACACCTTC.

The rearrangement uses TRBV19 and TRBJ2-5, with no clear D. Germline assignment: CDR1 LNHDA and CDR2 SQIVND (reference sequence). CDR3 length: 12 amino acids. V was shortened by 8 bases and J by 3 bases, with 10 bases between the two germline ends. CDR3 residues: CASPDLKETQYF. In nucleotides, the CDR3 is TGTGCCAGTCCGGACCTTAAAGAGACCCAGTACTTC.

This chain uses TRBV5-1 with TRBJ2-7; TRBD1 aligns across 8 bases. CDR3 size: 15 residues. The germline gives CDR1 SGHRS, CDR2 YFSETQ. Trimming removed 4 bases from V and 3 bases from J; junction bases left unmatched: 9. CDR3 in amino acids: CASSTGQEVYYEQYF. In DNA, the CDR3 is TGCGCCAGCAGCACGGGACAGGAGGTCTACTACGAGCAGTACTTC.

CDR3 sequence reads: CSARVSGQGLRYEQYF. The CDR3 region has the DNA TGCAGCGCCCGAGTCTCAGGACAGGGGCTTCGCTACGAGCAGTACTTC. The genes are TRBV29-1 and TRBJ2-7; the match to TRBD1 covers 9 bases. Germline trimming cut 7 bases from V and 3 bases from J; bases unmatched to any gene: 16. This CDR3 contains 16 residues. CDR1 is SQVTM, CDR2 ANQGSEA, per germline.

This clonotype has a handful of counts. The chain couples TRBV2 to TRBJ2-3, with 12 bases aligning to TRBD2. CDR1 and CDR2 (germline): SNHLY, FYNNEI. The CDR3 loop spans 17 amino acids. Trimming removed 8 bases from V and 0 bases from J; junction bases left unmatched: 9. This chain's CDR3 is CASLPAGTSGSTDTQYF. CDR3 DNA: TGTGCCAGCTTACCGGCCGGGACTAGCGGGAGCACAGATACGCAGTATTTT.

The chain carries TRBV20-1 and TRBJ2-5; TRBD2 matches 7 bases. The length of the CDR3 is 14 residues. Germline CDR1 and CDR2: DFQATT and SNEGSKA (reference sequence). Trimming at V came to 6 bases and at J to 2 bases, leaving 9 bases not matched to a gene. CDR3 in amino acids: CSAEETSRQETQYF. CDR3 coding DNA: TGCAGTGCGGAGGAGACTAGCAGACAAGAGACCCAGTACTTC.

This clonotype was counted a few times. This chain uses TRBV5-1 with TRBJ2-7, with D perhaps matching TRBD2 (5 bases). Germline lookup yields CDR1 SGHRS and CDR2 YFSETQ. The CDR3 is 15 residues long. Trimming took off 2 bases at V and 6 bases at J, with 18 bases between the two ends. DNA for the CDR3: TGCGCCAGCAGCTTCGGAGCTTCCGGGGTAGGCGAGCAGTACTTC. Protein sequence: CASSFGASGVGEQYF.

This clonotype was detected once. The gene calls are TRBV23-1 and TRBJ2-7, with 13 nucleotides matching TRBD2. TRBV23-1 counts as an open reading frame of uncertain function. The CDR3 is 16 residues long. The ends lost 2 bases at V and 5 bases at J; junction bases unmatched: 6. Written as DNA, the CDR3 is TGCGCCAGCAGTCAACCCGGACTAGCGGGGGCCCACGAGCAGTACTTC. It yields the protein CASSQPGLAGAHEQYF.

This clonotype was seen a few times. The rearrangement links TRBV29-1 to TRBJ2-5, with D uncertain. The length of the CDR3 is 13 residues. V dropped 5 bases and J dropped 1 base, with 11 bases sitting between them. CDR1 is SQVTM, CDR2 ANQGSEA, per germline. The CDR3 DNA reads as TGCAGCGTTCTGCCCATCCTCCAAGAGACCCAGTACTTC. Amino acids: CSVLPILQETQYF.

This rearrangement joins TRBV4-3 to TRBJ1-4, with D possibly TRBD1 on 6 matching bases. With 3 bases removed from V and 3 bases from J, the gap between germline ends came to 11 bases. The CDR3 contains 15 residues. CDR1 and CDR2 (germline): LGHNA, YSLEER. In DNA, the CDR3 is TGCGCCAGCAGCCAGATGACAGGTGCTAATGAAAAACTGTTTTTT. As protein: CASSQMTGANEKLFF.

The rearrangement uses TRBV20-1 and TRBJ2-6; TRBD1 aligns across 7 bases. The CDR3 has 17 amino acids. V dropped 0 bases and J dropped 0; count of bases not matched to a gene: 5. Germline V gives CDR1 DFQATT, CDR2 SNEGSKA (reference sequence). CDR3 in amino acids: CSARDRGSNSGANVLTF. CDR3 nucleotides: TGCAGTGCTAGAGACAGGGGGAGTAACTCTGGGGCCAACGTCCTGACTTTC.

The V call is TRBV20-1, the J call TRBJ2-5; 7 positions agree with TRBD1. The CDR3 covers 14 residues. V was pared by 6 bases and J by 4 bases, with 11 bases of the junction left unmatched. Germline V gives CDR1 DFQATT, CDR2 SNEGSKA (reference sequence). CDR3: CSAGIQGSGETQYF. CDR3 bases: TGCAGTGCCGGAATACAGGGGAGTGGAGAGACCCAGTACTTC.

The chain combines TRBV10-3 with TRBJ2-1; 9 bases agree with TRBD2. The V and J ends lost 10 bases and 7 bases, in that order; junction bases with no gene match: 8. CDR3 size: 13 residues. The germline CDR1 and CDR2 sequences are ENHRY and SYGVKD. CDR3 amino acids: CASRSGSLNEQFF. CDR3 sequence (DNA): TGTGCCAGTCGTAGCGGGAGTTTAAATGAGCAGTTCTTC.

The rearrangement links TRBV12-5 to TRBJ2-5, with D possibly TRBD1 on 6 matching bases. The closer fit of TRBJ2-7 to the DNA end suggests the J call may be wrong. The CDR3 runs to 13 residues. Germline V lookup: CDR1 LGHNT, CDR2 FRNRAP. CDR3 coding DNA: TGTGCTAGTGGTTTGCACAGGGAGTACGAGCAGTACTTC. The encoded protein is CASGLHREYEQYF.

This clonotype appeared a few times. The genes are TRBV15 and TRBJ1-5; D uncertain. The germline V and J ends were trimmed by 0 bases and 3 bases, with 9 bases remaining between them. CDR3 length equals 15 residues. Per germline, CDR1 LNHNV and CDR2 YYDKDF (reference sequence). CDR3 amino acids: CATSRDGRDNQPQHF. CDR3 nucleotides: TGTGCCACCAGCAGAGACGGCAGAGACAATCAGCCCCAGCATTTT.

Ten or more counts support this clonotype. The V call is TRBV6-5, the J call TRBJ1-1, with 7 nucleotides matching TRBD1. Losses at the gene ends were 5 bases for V and 1 base for J; bases not matched to a gene: 1. Germline loops: CDR1 MNHEY, CDR2 SVGAGI. The CDR3 loop spans 13 amino acids. Here the CDR3 reads CASSRDRNTEAFF. The CDR3, as DNA: TGTGCCAGCAGTAGGGACAGGAACACTGAAGCTTTCTTT.

With regard to this clonotype: No conserved phenylalanine or tryptophan ends this CDR3, so it is likely a read error. The rearrangement links TRBV5-1 to TRBJ2-5; D gene ambiguous. V lost 0 bases and J lost 0, with 6 bases in between. The germline V gene encodes CDR1 SGHRS and CDR2 YFSETQ. The CDR3 contains 14 residues. CDR3 in DNA: TGCGCCAGCAGCTTGGTAGGCTACCAAGAGACCCAGTACTGC. Its translation is CASSLVGYQETQYC.

The sample holds a few counts of this clonotype. The rearrangement links TRBV18 to TRBJ2-3; 8 bases are shared with TRBD1. Germline trimming cut 4 bases from V and 1 base from J; bases unmatched to any gene: 7. Germline V gene sequence: CDR1 KGHSH, CDR2 LQKENI. The CDR3 runs to 16 residues. CDR3 in amino acids: CASSLRQGSGTDTQYF. The CDR3 DNA follows: TGTGCCAGCTCACTCCGACAGGGGTCGGGCACAGATACGCAGTATTTT.